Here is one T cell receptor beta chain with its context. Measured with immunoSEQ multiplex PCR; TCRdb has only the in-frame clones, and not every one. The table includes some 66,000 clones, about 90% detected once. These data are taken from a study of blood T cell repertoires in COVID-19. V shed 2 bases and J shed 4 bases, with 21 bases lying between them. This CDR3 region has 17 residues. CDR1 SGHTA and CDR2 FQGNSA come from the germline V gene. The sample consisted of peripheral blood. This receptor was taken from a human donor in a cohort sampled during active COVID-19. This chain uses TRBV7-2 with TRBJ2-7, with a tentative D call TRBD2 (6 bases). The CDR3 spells CASSLRSRTSGDYEQYF. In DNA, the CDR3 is TGTGCCAGCAGCTTACGTAGCAGGACCTCGGGAGATTACGAGCAGTACTTC. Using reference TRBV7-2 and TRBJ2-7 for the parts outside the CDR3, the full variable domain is GAGVSQSPSNKVTEKGKDVELRCDPISGHTALYWYRQSLGQGLEFLIYFQGNSAPDKSGLPSDRFSAERTGGSVSTLTIQRTQQEDSAVYLCASSLRSRTSGDYEQYFGPGTRLTVT.